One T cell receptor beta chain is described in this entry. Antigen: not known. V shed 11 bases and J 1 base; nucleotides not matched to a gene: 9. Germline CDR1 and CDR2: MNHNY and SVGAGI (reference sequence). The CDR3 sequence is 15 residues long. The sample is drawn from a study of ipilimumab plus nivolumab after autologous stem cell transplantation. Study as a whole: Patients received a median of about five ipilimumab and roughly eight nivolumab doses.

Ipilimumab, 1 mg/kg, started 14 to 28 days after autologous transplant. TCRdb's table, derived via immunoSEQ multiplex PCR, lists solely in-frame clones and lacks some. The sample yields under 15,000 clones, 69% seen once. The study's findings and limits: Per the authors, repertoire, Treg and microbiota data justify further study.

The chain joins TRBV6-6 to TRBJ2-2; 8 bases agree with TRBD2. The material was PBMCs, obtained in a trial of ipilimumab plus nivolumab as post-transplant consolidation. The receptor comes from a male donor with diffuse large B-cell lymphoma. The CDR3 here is CAAQRGMLNTGELFF. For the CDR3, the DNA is TGTGCCGCCCAGCGGGGGATGTTGAACACCGGGGAGCTGTTTTTT.